The 22 T cell receptor beta chains given below trace back to one sample, sequenced in a study of control samples from healthy donors and cancer patients (dated by TCRdb to 2019 to 2021). Libraries were prepared through the immunoSEQ multiplex PCR assay. TCRdb took over this immuneACCESS table, retaining in-frame rearrangements with V and J assigned. Such tables are incomplete; in checked studies, under half of the missing clones stem from an unresolved V gene, and the remainder is unexplained. This sample lists fewer than 45,000 clones; approximately 90% were detected once. The leading ten clones occupy roughly 23% of the sample. Sequencing used PBMCs. These receptor sequences come from a woman aged 40 to 49 with head and neck cancer.

This clone was seen once. The chain links TRBV19 to TRBJ1-5; D is uncertain. V dropped 5 bases and J dropped 3 bases, with 8 bases sitting between them. The germline V gene encodes CDR1 LNHDA and CDR2 SQIVND (reference sequence). The CDR3 loop spans 13 amino acids. The CDR3 nucleotides are TGTGCCAGTAGTGTGCAAATCAATCAGCCCCAGCATTTT. The encoded protein is CASSVQINQPQHF. Together with reference TRBV19 and TRBJ1-5, the CDR3 gives the full variable domain: DGGITQSPKYLFRKEGQNVTLSCEQNLNHDAMYWYRQDPGQGLRLIYYSQIVNDFQKGDIAEGYSVSREKKESFPLTVTSAQKNPTAFYLCASSVQINQPQHFGDGTRLSIL.

This rearrangement joins TRBV19 to TRBJ1-6; 7 bases match TRBD1. This CDR3 contains 16 residues. V lost 7 bases to trimming and J lost 8 bases; unmatched junction nucleotides: 14. CDR1 is LNHDA, CDR2 SQIVND, per germline (reference sequence). The CDR3 spells CASMLNDRAYDSPLHF. In nucleotides, the CDR3 is TGTGCCAGTATGCTTAATGACAGGGCGTATGATTCACCCCTCCACTTT.

This clone was recorded once. The chain's CDR3 is CASSYQETQYF. Written as DNA, the CDR3 is TGTGCCAGCAGTTACCAAGAGACCCAGTACTTC. The chain links TRBV6-5 to TRBJ2-5; no clear D gene. This CDR3 is 11 amino acids long. Germline V gives CDR1 MNHEY, CDR2 SVGAGI. The ends were cut back, 2 bases at V and 2 bases at J, with 0 bases in the middle.

The J gene is TRBJ2-1, the V gene TRBV5-6; 14 nucleotides match TRBD2. This CDR3 contains 18 residues. Germline values: CDR1 SGHDT, CDR2 YYEEEE. V shed 3 bases, J shed 3 bases, and the junction held 8 bases outside the gene matches. The DNA of the CDR3 is TGTGCCAGCAGCTCGCGAGGGACTAGCGGGAGTTTCTACAATGAGCAGTTCTTC. Protein product: CASSSRGTSGSFYNEQFF.

This chain links TRBV11-2 with TRBJ2-2, with 16 nucleotides matching TRBD2. The CDR3 sequence is 17 residues long. The V and J ends lost 3 bases and 7 bases, in that order; junction bases with no gene match: 5. CDR1 SGHAT and CDR2 FQNNGV come from the germline V gene. The CDR3 nucleotides read TGTGCCAGCAGCTTGGGACTAGCGGGAGGGCATTTCGGGGAGCTGTTTTTT. It is translated as CASSLGLAGGHFGELFF.

The V gene is TRBV6-5, the J gene TRBJ1-4, with 7 positions matching TRBD1. V shed 6 bases and J 5 bases; nucleotides not matched to a gene: 6. This CDR3 has 14 amino acids. The germline gives CDR1 MNHEY, CDR2 SVGAGI. The CDR3 reads CASRRGTVNEKLFF. The CDR3 coding sequence is TGTGCCAGCAGACGAGGGACAGTAAATGAAAAACTGTTTTTT.

The chain combines TRBV12-3 or TRBV12-4 with TRBJ1-6; 8 positions match TRBD1. V shed 8 bases and J 8 bases; nucleotides not matched to a gene: 5. This CDR3 comprises 13 residues. The chain's CDR3 is CASRGTGDSPLHF. The DNA of the CDR3 is TGTGCCAGCCGGGGGACAGGTGATTCACCCCTCCACTTT.

This clone was detected once. This chain links TRBV5-1 with TRBJ2-3; tentatively, D is TRBD2 (5 bases). The V gene's germline CDR1 is SGHRS and CDR2 YFSETQ. The CDR3 contains 15 residues. V was clipped by 4 bases and J by 0 bases, with 12 bases between them. This CDR3 reads CASSRAGPSTDTQYF. The DNA for the CDR3 is TGCGCCAGCAGCAGGGCGGGTCCTAGCACAGATACGCAGTATTTT.

The chain recombines TRBV12-3 or TRBV12-4 with TRBJ1-2, with TRBD1 identical over 7 bases. After removal of 5 bases from V and 3 bases from J, the junction contained 3 bases not matched to a gene. There are 13 residues in the CDR3. The CDR3 sequence is CASSPGTDYGYTF. DNA of the CDR3: TGTGCCAGCAGTCCCGGGACAGACTATGGCTACACCTTC.

This rearrangement joins TRBV19 to TRBJ2-7, with 12 positions matching TRBD2. With 6 bases clipped from V and 2 bases from J, the junction kept 5 bases outside the gene matches. Germline V gene lookup returns CDR1 LNHDA and CDR2 SQIVND (reference sequence). The CDR3 spans 15 residues. The CDR3, as DNA: TGTGCCAGTAGCGGGACTAGCGGGCCCACCTACGAGCAGTACTTC. Protein product: CASSGTSGPTYEQYF.

The sample holds one count of this clone. The V and J genes are TRBV5-6 and TRBJ2-3; 8 positions match TRBD2. Losses at the gene ends were 5 bases for V and 5 bases for J; bases not matched to a gene: 7. Germline V gene lookup returns CDR1 SGHDT and CDR2 YYEEEE. The CDR3 runs 14 residues. The DNA for the CDR3 is TGTGCCAGCAGGAGGGGACTAGGCATAGATACGCAGTATTTT. The encoded protein is CASRRGLGIDTQYF.

V usage is TRBV11-2 and J usage is TRBJ1-1; TRBD1 might be the D (5 bases). The V gene lost 0 bases and the J gene lost 4 bases, with 12 bases spanning the gap. The CDR3 is made up of 15 amino acids. Germline CDR1 is SGHAT and CDR2 is FQNNGV. The CDR3 DNA follows: TGTGCCAGCAGCTTAGATCGCGGGGCCCCCACTGAAGCTTTCTTT. Its protein product is CASSLDRGAPTEAFF. The full variable domain, completed using reference TRBV11-2 and TRBJ1-1, is EAGVAQSPRYKIIEKRQSVAFWCNPISGHATLYWYQQILGQGPKLLIQFQNNGVVDDSQLPKDRFSAERLKGVDSTLKIQPAKLEDSAVYLCASSLDRGAPTEAFFGQGTRLTVV.

This chain uses TRBV30 with TRBJ2-2, with 8 bases fitting TRBD2. Germline V lookup: CDR1 GTSNPN, CDR2 SVGIG (reference sequence). The CDR3 loop spans 16 amino acids. Trimming at V came to 1 base and at J to 7 bases, leaving 11 bases not matched to a gene. The CDR3 nucleotides read TGTGCCTGGAGTGCTCCCCGGGGGGGCCGGATCGGGGAGCTGTTTTTT. It encodes CAWSAPRGGRIGELFF.

The rearrangement uses TRBV5-4 and TRBJ2-3; 10 bases are shared with TRBD2. CDR1 and CDR2 (germline): SGHNT, YYREEE (reference sequence). Trimming removed 0 bases from V and 6 bases from J; junction bases left unmatched: 4. There are 15 residues in the CDR3. This CDR3 is CASSLERGGGDTQYF. The CDR3 nucleotides read TGTGCCAGCAGCTTGGAGCGGGGGGGCGGGGATACGCAGTATTTT.

The chain links TRBV28 to TRBJ1-5, with D possibly being TRBD1 (5 bases). This CDR3 has 14 amino acids. Germline CDR1 is MDHEN and CDR2 is SYDVKM. Deletions cut 7 bases from V and 4 bases from J, with 14 bases between. The CDR3 protein is CASTLGQTNQPQHF. For the CDR3, the DNA is TGTGCCAGCACCCTGGGGCAGACAAATCAGCCCCAGCATTTT.

This chain joins TRBV15 and TRBJ2-3, with 13 bases fitting TRBD2. J gave up 5 bases and V 5 bases, and 10 bases lay outside the gene matches. Germline-derived CDR1 and CDR2 are LNHNV and YYDKDF (reference sequence). This CDR3 has 17 residues. The CDR3, as DNA: TGTGCCACCAGCTCCCGGACTAGCGGGAGAGGGGTAGATACGCAGTATTTT. It yields the protein CATSSRTSGRGVDTQYF.

In regard to this clone: At one end, the junction sequence differs from germline, possibly due to a read error. Other DNA sequences in this specimen translate into the identical CDR3. The J gene is TRBJ2-7, the V gene TRBV7-9; 9 nucleotides agree with TRBD2. Germline assignment: CDR1 SEHNR and CDR2 FQNEAQ (reference sequence). The CDR3 has 14 amino acids. CDR3 loop: CASSFSGRIYEQYF. CDR3 bases: TGTGCCAGTAGCTTTAGCGGGAGAATCTACGAGCAGTACTTC.

CDR3 coding DNA: TGTGCCAGCAGCTTGGGGGCCTCCACAGATACGCAGTATTTT. It is translated as CASSLGASTDTQYF. The chain carries TRBV5-6 and TRBJ2-3, with D hard to call. This CDR3 is built from 14 residues. Trimming stripped 0 bases from V and 2 bases from J, with 7 bases between. Germline CDR1 SGHDT, CDR2 YYEEEE.

The chain couples TRBV28 to TRBJ2-7; no firm D call. V gave up 5 bases and J gave up 0 bases, with 11 bases separating them. The CDR3 totals 14 residues. In germline, CDR1 is MDHEN, CDR2 SYDVKM. CDR3 amino acids: CASSPFSSSYEQYF. The CDR3 region has the DNA TGTGCCAGCAGTCCCTTTTCTTCCTCCTACGAGCAGTACTTC.

This chain links TRBV29-1 with TRBJ2-1; D unresolved. The germline V gene has CDR1 SQVTM and CDR2 ANQGSEA. V shed 1 base and J shed 8 bases, with 12 bases lying between them. The CDR3 has 13 residues. The CDR3 here is CSVEVPPRDEQFF. The CDR3 DNA sequence: TGCAGCGTTGAAGTACCACCCCGAGATGAGCAGTTCTTC.

The gene calls are TRBV30 and TRBJ2-3, with TRBD2 matching 10 bases. The CDR3 extends over 15 amino acids. Trimming removed 3 bases from V and 2 bases from J; junction bases left unmatched: 5. The germline gives CDR1 GTSNPN, CDR2 SVGIG (reference sequence). The CDR3 nucleotides are TGTGCCTGGAGGCCTAGCGGGAGAGCCACAGATACGCAGTATTTT. Protein: CAWRPSGRATDTQYF.

The chain couples TRBV27 to TRBJ1-2; no firm D call. The length of the CDR3 is 14 residues. Deletions cut 4 bases from V and 4 bases from J, with 13 bases between. Germline CDR1 and CDR2: MNHEY and SMNVEV (reference sequence). This chain's CDR3 is CASSSRGLVYGYTF. The CDR3 nucleotides are TGTGCCAGCAGTTCCCGAGGGCTGGTCTATGGCTACACCTTC.